This T cell receptor beta chain was observed in a study of T cells in Graves' hyperthyroidism and ophthalmopathy. CDR3 length equals 13 residues. The germline gives CDR1 SGHAT, CDR2 FQNNGV. Trimming left V 0 bases short and J 3 bases short, with 2 bases between. Regions amplified from RNA transcripts were the TCR beta CDR3 regions. Primed by the HTBI set, a first-round RT-PCR was run on the TCR CDR3. TCRdb reanalysed the multiplex PCR reads using MiXCR and keeps one entry per CDR3 protein. The table includes 400,000 to 500,000 distinct CDR3 sequences, roughly 14% detected once. This clonotype was found many times.

The chain links TRBV11-2 to TRBJ1-4; D not resolved. The material sequenced was blood. The clonotype was recovered from a man between 18 and 29 years old with Graves' ophthalmopathy. This chain's CDR3 is CASSLDPNEKLFF. The CDR3 nucleotides read TGTGCCAGCAGCTTAGATCCTAATGAAAAACTGTTTTTT.